One sample yielded the 5 T cell receptor beta chains listed below, sequenced in a study of blood T cell repertoires in COVID-19 (dated by TCRdb to the early 2020s). Preparation of the library involved the immunoSEQ multiplex PCR assay. TCRdb holds this immuneACCESS table with in-frame rearrangements only. Some clones are missing; in checked studies, unresolved V genes explain under half, and the rest has no known cause. Across this sample there are some 200,000 clones, with 75% to 85% seen only once. The top ten clones comprise around 1.3% of the sample. The source material was peripheral blood. These receptors were taken from a woman under 40 with COVID-19, enrolled during active disease.

The chain has TRBV14 and TRBJ1-1; possibly TRBD1 for D (5 bases). CDR1 and CDR2 from the germline V gene are SGHDN and FVKESK. The CDR3 loop spans 13 amino acids. Trimming removed 5 bases at V and 2 bases at J, with 9 bases between. The chain's CDR3 is CASSGARNTEAFF. Here the CDR3 DNA reads TGTGCCAGCAGCGGGGCCCGCAACACTGAAGCTTTCTTT.

This chain's CDR3 is CASSARRQGPTDTQYF. DNA for the CDR3: TGTGCCAGCAGTGCCCGGAGACAGGGTCCCACAGATACGCAGTATTTT. V gene TRBV27 combines with J gene TRBJ2-3; 7 bases align to TRBD1. The J segment lost 2 bases and the V segment lost 5 bases, leaving 10 bases of the junction unmatched. The CDR3 contains 16 residues. Germline CDR1 reads MNHEY; CDR2 reads SMNVEV (reference sequence).

At least ten counts were recorded for this clone. The chain joins TRBV6-4 to TRBJ2-1; 10 positions agree with TRBD2. The CDR3 runs to 16 residues. Germline trimming cut 3 bases from V and 9 bases from J; bases unmatched to any gene: 11. Germline loops: CDR1 MRHNA, CDR2 SNTAGT. CDR3: CASSEDPAGGRGEQFF. The CDR3 DNA reads TGTGCCAGCAGTGAGGACCCAGCGGGGGGGCGAGGTGAGCAGTTCTTC.

The rearrangement joins TRBV5-6 to TRBJ2-7; possibly TRBD1 for D (7 bases). The germline gives CDR1 SGHDT, CDR2 YYEEEE. The V and J ends lost 4 bases and 3 bases respectively, with 17 bases between them. This CDR3 spans 15 amino acids. As DNA, the CDR3 is TGTGCCAGCAGCCCCCCAGGGGGGCCCGACTACGAGCAGTACTTC. Residues: CASSPPGGPDYEQYF. The complete variable domain, with remaining parts taken from reference TRBV5-6 and TRBJ2-7, reads DAGVTQSPTHLIKTRGQQVTLRCSPKSGHDTVSWYQQALGQGPQFIFQYYEEEERQRGNFPDRFSGHQFPNYSSELNVNALLLGDSALYLCASSPPGGPDYEQYFGPGTRLTVT.

There are a few counts of this clone. CDR3: CASSAVTSGGSYEQYF. For the CDR3, the DNA is TGTGCCAGCAGCGCAGTCACTAGCGGGGGCTCCTACGAGCAGTACTTC. The V gene is TRBV2, the J gene TRBJ2-7; 11 bases align to TRBD2. The ends lost 6 bases at V and 0 bases at J; junction bases unmatched: 7. This CDR3 has 16 amino acids. Germline V gene sequence: CDR1 SNHLY, CDR2 FYNNEI.